The entry that follows covers one TCR beta chain sequence. Trimming cost V 0 bases and J 0 bases; bases outside gene matches: 2. The CDR3 sequence is 17 residues long. Germline loops: CDR1 SGHVS, CDR2 FNYEAQ. This entry is derived from a study of cytomegalovirus exposure and HLA in healthy donors. Vbeta (60) and Jbeta (13) primers were used in the PCR. TCRdb keeps only in-frame clones here, not all; method: immunoSEQ multiplex PCR. This sample has some 130,000 clones; over 75% occur once, and the top ten carry around 5%. V usage is TRBV7-6 and J usage is TRBJ2-1, with TRBD2 matching over 10 bases. The material sequenced was PBMCs. The clonotype originates from a man aged 25 to 40 in good health. In DNA, the CDR3 is TGTGCCAGCAGCTTAGCGGCTAGCGGGAGCTCCTACAATGAGCAGTTCTTC. Translation gives CASSLAASGSSYNEQFF.